The 15 T cell receptor beta chains given below trace back to one sample, sequenced in a study of CD8+ T cells in alopecia areata. Sequencing templates came from extracted RNA that was reverse transcribed into cDNA. Clones were read by immunoSEQ multiplex PCR, and TCRdb kept only the in-frame ones, dropping some. The repertoire holds 80,000 to 95,000 clones, with 44% as singletons. Treatment of the sample: oral pan-JAK inhibitor, 5-10 mg twice daily. The sequencing here drew on CD8+ T cells sorted from blood, taken at week 24, from a patient treated with tofacitinib. These receptors all come from a human donor with alopecia areata.

The rearrangement uses TRBV7-8 and TRBJ2-5; D not resolved. Germline lookup yields CDR1 SGHVS and CDR2 FQNEAQ. This CDR3 is 15 amino acids long. Trimming removed 0 bases at V and 1 base at J, with 9 bases between. CDR3 bases: TGTGCCAGCAGCTTAGCGTTGGGTCCCCAAGAGACCCAGTACTTC. Amino acid sequence: CASSLALGPQETQYF.

This clone appeared a few times. This chain joins TRBV18 and TRBJ2-3, with D maybe TRBD1 (5 bases). The CDR3 length is 12 residues. Germline CDR1 and CDR2: KGHSH and LQKENI. Trimming removed 0 bases from V and 7 bases from J, with 5 bases in between. The CDR3 DNA is TGTGCCAGCTCACCACCGGACAATACGCAGTATTTT. It yields the protein CASSPPDNTQYF.

This clone was seen more than once but under ten times. Other DNA sequences of this sample code for an identical CDR3. The V gene is TRBV27, the J gene TRBJ1-5, with a weak D call TRBD1 (6 bases). The length of the CDR3 is 14 residues. Germline CDR1 and CDR2: MNHEY and SMNVEV (reference sequence). The ends were cut back, 3 bases at V and 2 bases at J, with 8 bases in the middle. This CDR3 is CASSFRGGNQPQHF. CDR3 in DNA: TGTGCCAGCAGTTTCAGGGGTGGCAATCAGCCCCAGCATTTT.

This clone has more than one count but fewer than ten. The chain is built from TRBV7-8 and TRBJ2-7, with 9 bases identical to TRBD2. The CDR3 has 19 amino acids. Trimming at V came to 3 bases and at J to 0 bases, leaving 15 bases not matched to a gene. The germline gives CDR1 SGHVS, CDR2 FQNEAQ. The CDR3 spells CASSFPLGVAGAFSYEQYF. The CDR3 nucleotides are TGTGCCAGCAGCTTTCCCCTCGGGGTAGCGGGAGCTTTCTCCTACGAGCAGTACTTC.

This clone occurred a few times. The chain employs TRBV5-6 and TRBJ2-1; TRBD2 matches 7 bases. The CDR3 contains 15 residues. Trimming cost V 4 bases and J 6 bases; bases outside gene matches: 10. CDR1 is SGHDT, CDR2 YYEEEE, per germline. CDR3 bases: TGTGCCAGCAGCCCCCCTCGGACTAGTGGCAATGAGCAGTTCTTC. Translated, it gives CASSPPRTSGNEQFF.

V is TRBV9 and J is TRBJ2-2, with D perhaps TRBD1 or TRBD2 (6 bases each). V was cut by 6 bases and J by 5 bases, with 20 bases left in between. This CDR3 spans 16 amino acids. Germline lookup yields CDR1 SGDLS and CDR2 YYNGEE. CDR3: CASNPTGGAHTGELFF. CDR3 coding DNA: TGTGCCAGCAACCCGACAGGAGGGGCGCATACCGGGGAGCTGTTTTTT. Drawing the rest from reference TRBV9 and TRBJ2-2, the complete variable domain is DSGVTQTPKHLITATGQRVTLRCSPRSGDLSVYWYQQSLDQGLQFLIQYYNGEERAKGNILERFSAQQFPDLHSELNLSSLELGDSALYFCASNPTGGAHTGELFFGEGSRLTVL.

This clone was detected a few times. The chain is built from TRBV9 and TRBJ2-1; D uncertain. The CDR3 has 11 amino acids. Germline V gene sequence: CDR1 SGDLS, CDR2 YYNGEE. Trimming pared 0 bases from V and 9 bases from J, leaving 4 bases between. The CDR3 nucleotides read TGTGCCAGCAGCGTAGAGGTTGAGCAGTTCTTC. It codes for CASSVEVEQFF. Filled out from reference TRBV9 and TRBJ2-1, the complete variable domain reads DSGVTQTPKHLITATGQRVTLRCSPRSGDLSVYWYQQSLDQGLQFLIQYYNGEERAKGNILERFSAQQFPDLHSELNLSSLELGDSALYFCASSVEVEQFFGPGTRLTVL.

This clone showed up just a few times. The chain carries TRBV15 and TRBJ1-5; D ambiguous. This CDR3 has 12 amino acids. Trimming took off 4 bases at V and 2 bases at J, with 3 bases between the two ends. The germline V gene encodes CDR1 LNHNV and CDR2 YYDKDF (reference sequence). The CDR3 DNA is TGTGCCACCAGCATGGGCAATCAGCCCCAGCATTTT. Protein sequence: CATSMGNQPQHF.

J is TRBJ1-5 and V is TRBV4-1, with D perhaps TRBD1 (5 bases). CDR1 is MGHRA and CDR2 is YSYEKL in the germline V gene. The CDR3 is 16 residues long. Trimming removed 0 bases at V and 7 bases at J, with 16 bases between. The CDR3 spells CASSQEVRGVGQPQHF. The CDR3 bases are TGCGCCAGCAGCCAAGAGGTACGGGGGGTAGGGCAGCCCCAGCATTTT.

The chain has TRBV23-1 and TRBJ2-3; 7 bases fit TRBD1. TRBV23-1 is filed as an ORF, its function uncertain. The V segment lost 2 bases and the J segment 0 bases; nucleotides outside the gene matches: 5. This CDR3 has 16 amino acids. CDR3 loop: CASSQPQGSSTDTQYF. DNA of the CDR3: TGCGCCAGCAGTCAACCACAGGGGTCCAGCACAGATACGCAGTATTTT.

This chain joins TRBV7-9 and TRBJ2-1; 8 positions agree with TRBD2. The CDR3 spans 16 residues. The germline CDR1 and CDR2 sequences are SEHNR and FQNEAQ (reference sequence). V shed 3 bases and J 5 bases; nucleotides not matched to a gene: 9. The DNA of the CDR3 is TGTGCCAGCAGCTTTATGCTAGCGGGCCGCAACAATGAGCAGTTCTTC. As protein: CASSFMLAGRNNEQFF. Supplemented by reference TRBV7-9 and TRBJ2-1, the full variable domain reads DTGVSQNPRHKITKRGQNVTFRCDPISEHNRLYWYRQTLGQGPEFLTYFQNEAQLEKSRLLSDRFSAERPKGSFSTLEIQRTEQGDSAMYLCASSFMLAGRNNEQFFGPGTRLTVL.

The J gene is TRBJ2-7, the V gene TRBV9, with no clear D. Germline CDR1 and CDR2: SGDLS and YYNGEE. V was clipped by 0 bases and J by 1 base, with 8 bases between them. This CDR3 region has 14 residues. The CDR3 here is CASSVGTTSYEQYF. In DNA, the CDR3 is TGTGCCAGCAGCGTAGGTACAACTTCCTACGAGCAGTACTTC.

The chain employs TRBV5-1 and TRBJ2-3; D may be TRBD1 (6 bases). CDR1 SGHRS and CDR2 YFSETQ come from the germline V gene. The CDR3 is 13 amino acids. Trimming removed 1 base at V and 7 bases at J, with 10 bases between. The CDR3 protein is CASSLPGHHTQYF. DNA of the CDR3: TGCGCCAGCAGCTTGCCGGGACACCATACGCAGTATTTT. The whole variable domain, remainder taken from reference TRBV5-1 and TRBJ2-3, is KAGVTQTPRYLIKTRGQQVTLSCSPISGHRSVSWYQQTPGQGLQFLFEYFSETQRNKGNFPGRFSGRQFSNSRSEMNVSTLELGDSALYLCASSLPGHHTQYFGPGTRLTVL.

The CDR3: CASSSQDRADTGELFF. CDR3 DNA sequence: TGTGCCAGCAGTTCTCAGGACAGGGCAGACACCGGGGAGCTGTTTTTT. V and J are TRBV28 and TRBJ2-2, with 8 bases matching TRBD1. The CDR3 is 16 residues long. Germline CDR1 MDHEN, CDR2 SYDVKM. V shed 4 bases, J shed 3 bases, and the junction held 7 bases outside the gene matches.

This clone occurred a few times. The genes are TRBV6-6 and TRBJ2-5; 8 bases align to TRBD2. This CDR3 is built from 13 residues. V shed 7 bases, J shed 3 bases, and the junction held 4 bases outside the gene matches. The germline gives CDR1 MNHNY, CDR2 SVGAGI (reference sequence). This CDR3 is CASTRGGEETQYF. In DNA, the CDR3 is TGTGCCAGCACCCGGGGGGGGGAAGAGACCCAGTACTTC.